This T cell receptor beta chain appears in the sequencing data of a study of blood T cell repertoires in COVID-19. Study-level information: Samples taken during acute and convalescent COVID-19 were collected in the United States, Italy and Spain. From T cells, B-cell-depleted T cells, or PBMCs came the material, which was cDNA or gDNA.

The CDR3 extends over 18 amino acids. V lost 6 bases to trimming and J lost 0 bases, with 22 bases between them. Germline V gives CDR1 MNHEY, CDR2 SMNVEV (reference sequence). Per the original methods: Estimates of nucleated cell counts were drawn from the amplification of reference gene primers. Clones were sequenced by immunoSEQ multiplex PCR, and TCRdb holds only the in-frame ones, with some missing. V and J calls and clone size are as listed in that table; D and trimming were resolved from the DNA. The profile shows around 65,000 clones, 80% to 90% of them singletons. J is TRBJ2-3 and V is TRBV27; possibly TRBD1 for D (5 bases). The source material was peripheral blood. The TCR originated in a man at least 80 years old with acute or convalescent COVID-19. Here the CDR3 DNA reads TGTGCCAGCAGACGTGTACCTCTGGACATCTTTAGCACAGATACGCAGTATTTT. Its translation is CASRRVPLDIFSTDTQYF.